These 30 T cell receptor beta chains came from one sample sequenced in a study of T-cell memory formation after mild COVID-19. MiXCR was run by TCRdb on the 5' RACE reads, yielding one entry per CDR3 protein. The data hold some 200,000 distinct CDR3 sequences, with 9.5% observed a single time. The sample comprised PBMCs or a T cell subset sorted from them (not recorded which). These receptors were taken from a man younger than 35 who had mild COVID-19 (a few samples of this study predate the infection). Cell type and time point are not known.

The rearrangement uses TRBV7-2 and TRBJ2-1; D may be TRBD1 or TRBD2 (7 bases each). Between the trimmed V and J ends, which lost 2 bases and 3 bases, there was a span of 17 bases. Looked up from germline, CDR1 is SGHTA and CDR2 is FQGNSA. The length of the CDR3 is 17 residues. The CDR3 loop reads CASSLRHQGGYYNEQFF. In DNA, the CDR3 is TGTGCCAGCAGCTTACGACATCAGGGGGGGTACTACAATGAGCAGTTCTTC.

The genes are TRBV7-2 and TRBJ2-7; D gene uncertain. V lost 1 base to trimming and J lost 4 bases, with 14 bases between them. This CDR3 has 15 amino acids. CDR1 and CDR2 (germline): SGHTA, FQGNSA. CDR3 loop: CASSLDLTASYEQYF. CDR3 nucleotides: TGTGCCAGCAGCTTAGATCTGACGGCTTCGTACGAGCAGTACTTC.

The chain couples TRBV12-3 or TRBV12-4 to TRBJ2-7; TRBD2 aligns across 7 bases. CDR3 length equals 15 residues. Losses at the gene ends were 1 base for V and 3 bases for J; bases not matched to a gene: 6. The CDR3 loop is CASSLGGGTRYEQYF. The CDR3, as DNA: TGTGCCAGCAGTTTAGGGGGGGGGACCCGCTACGAGCAGTACTTC.

This rearrangement joins TRBV9 to TRBJ1-6, with TRBD1 as a possible D gene (5 bases). V was cut by 0 bases and J by 8 bases, with 12 bases left in between. The length of the CDR3 is 15 residues. Per germline, CDR1 SGDLS and CDR2 YYNGEE. The CDR3 DNA reads as TGTGCCAGCAGCGTAGAGGGGAGGAGGGATTCACCCCTCCACTTT. Its protein product is CASSVEGRRDSPLHF.

This clonotype was detected ten times or more. CDR3 loop: CASGRRERETQYF. The CDR3 DNA follows: TGTGCCAGCGGACGGAGGGAACGGGAGACCCAGTACTTC. The genes are TRBV6-5 and TRBJ2-5, with a possible D match to TRBD2 (6 bases). The CDR3 loop spans 13 amino acids. Germline V lookup: CDR1 MNHEY, CDR2 SVGAGI. V lost 8 bases and J lost 5, with 15 bases in between.

On this clonotype: The germline gene is not matched at one end of the junction; a read error may be the cause. The V gene is TRBV6-5, the J gene TRBJ2-7; possibly TRBD1 for D (7 bases). The CDR3 is made up of 14 amino acids. The germline V gene has CDR1 MNHEY and CDR2 SVGAGI. The DNA of the CDR3 is TGTGACAGCAGTTTCACAGGGGACTGGCTCGAGCAGTACTTC. It is translated as CDSSFTGDWLEQYF.

The DNA of the CDR3 is TGCTCCCTTCAAGAGGGGCGGTTAGGCTCACCCCTCCACTTT. Protein: CSLQEGRLGSPLHF. This chain uses TRBV5-1 with TRBJ1-6; D perhaps matches TRBD1 (5 bases). Germline values: CDR1 SGHRS, CDR2 YFSETQ. The CDR3 sequence is 14 residues long.

This clonotype was seen more than once but under ten times. The chain recombines TRBV29-1 with TRBJ1-2; D unclear. Between the trimmed V and J ends, which lost 7 bases and 0 bases, there was a span of 18 bases. Germline V gene sequence: CDR1 SQVTM, CDR2 ANQGSEA. The CDR3 has 15 amino acids. The CDR3 is CSARQLSPSNYGYTF. The CDR3 DNA is TGCAGCGCGCGTCAACTGTCCCCCTCTAACTATGGCTACACCTTC.

This clonotype turned up a few times. The V call is TRBV4-3, the J call TRBJ2-2; the match to TRBD2 covers 8 bases. Germline assignment: CDR1 LGHNA and CDR2 YSLEER. The CDR3 covers 17 residues. The trim removed 0 bases at V and 7 bases at J, leaving 10 bases unmatched. Here the CDR3 reads CASSQESGGLLGGELFF. The CDR3, as DNA: TGCGCCAGCAGCCAAGAATCGGGGGGGCTTTTGGGCGGGGAGCTGTTTTTT.

This clonotype was detected ten times or more. J is TRBJ2-2 and V is TRBV4-1, with TRBD1 matching 7 bases. The germline V gene encodes CDR1 MGHRA and CDR2 YSYEKL. The CDR3 totals 15 residues. V was clipped by 3 bases and J by 3 bases; unmatched bases: 4. The CDR3 region is CASSHEGADTGELFF. The CDR3 coding sequence is TGCGCCAGCAGCCACGAGGGGGCGGACACCGGGGAGCTGTTTTTT.

The table lists this clonotype with a few counts. The chain employs TRBV15 and TRBJ1-1; D gene unclear. The CDR3 runs to 13 residues. Germline CDR1 is LNHNV and CDR2 is YYDKDF (reference sequence). V was trimmed by 11 bases and J by 3 bases, leaving 16 bases between them. The CDR3 region is CAVGSWADTEAFF. DNA of the CDR3: TGTGCCGTTGGATCTTGGGCGGACACTGAAGCTTTCTTT.

This clonotype was detected only a few times. The rearrangement uses TRBV29-1 and TRBJ1-2; 10 bases are a match to TRBD1. The CDR3 spans 13 residues. Losses at the gene ends were 4 bases for V and 3 bases for J; bases not matched to a gene: 2. The germline CDR1 and CDR2 sequences are SQVTM and ANQGSEA. This CDR3 is CSVGQGADYGYTF. CDR3 nucleotides: TGCAGCGTTGGACAGGGGGCGGACTATGGCTACACCTTC.

This clonotype has only a few counts. CDR3 sequence: CASSLATGYIKNSPLHF. Written as DNA, the CDR3 is TGTGCCAGCAGCCTCGCGACAGGGTACATCAAAAATTCACCCCTCCACTTT. The rearrangement joins TRBV7-9 to TRBJ1-6; 7 nucleotides align to TRBD1. Germline CDR1 SEHNR, CDR2 FQNEAQ (reference sequence). V was pared by 5 bases and J by 7 bases, with 14 bases of the junction left unmatched. There are 17 residues in the CDR3.

This clonotype was found a few times. The chain employs TRBV19 and TRBJ2-2; weak D call: TRBD1 (8 bases). The germline gives CDR1 LNHDA, CDR2 SQIVND (reference sequence). This CDR3 is built from 16 residues. The germline V and J ends were trimmed by 7 bases and 5 bases, with 20 bases remaining between them. CDR3 residues: CASNPWTGRGTGELFF. As DNA, the CDR3 is TGTGCCAGTAACCCGTGGACAGGGAGGGGGACCGGGGAGCTGTTTTTT.

This clonotype has a count of ten or more. CDR3 bases: TGCGCCAGCAGCCAAGATCAGAACGGAGCCTATGGCTACACCTTC. It codes for CASSQDQNGAYGYTF. V gene TRBV4-3 combines with J gene TRBJ1-2; D is unclear. CDR3 length equals 15 residues. The germline CDR1 and CDR2 sequences are LGHNA and YSLEER. Trimming removed 0 bases from V and 4 bases from J, with 12 bases in between.

This clonotype appeared many times. V and J are TRBV20-1 and TRBJ2-1; 9 nucleotides align to TRBD2. The V and J ends lost 5 bases and 9 bases, in that order; junction bases with no gene match: 5. Germline values: CDR1 DFQATT, CDR2 SNEGSKA (reference sequence). The CDR3 has 12 residues. This CDR3 is CSAPGGGAEQFF. The CDR3 DNA sequence: TGCAGTGCTCCCGGCGGGGGGGCTGAGCAGTTCTTC.

This clonotype was seen a handful of times. V is TRBV19 and J is TRBJ2-5, with 7 positions matching TRBD2. The trim removed 3 bases at V and 4 bases at J, leaving 11 bases unmatched. The germline gives CDR1 LNHDA, CDR2 SQIVND (reference sequence). The CDR3 extends over 16 amino acids. In nucleotides, the CDR3 is TGTGCCAGTAGTATCCGCTATAGCGGGCGTGGAGAGACCCAGTACTTC. Translating it yields CASSIRYSGRGETQYF.

This clonotype turned up a few times. The gene calls are TRBV12-3 or TRBV12-4 and TRBJ2-3; TRBD2 is a possible D gene (5 bases). CDR3 length: 15 amino acids. V gave up 7 bases and J gave up 5 bases, with 19 bases separating them. CDR3 sequence (DNA): TGTGCCAGCAAGGGTCCAGGAGGCGTAGTAGATACGCAGTATTTT. It specifies CASKGPGGVVDTQYF.

The chain uses TRBV15 and TRBJ2-5, with no clear D. The germline gives CDR1 LNHNV, CDR2 YYDKDF (reference sequence). The V and J ends lost 0 bases and 7 bases respectively, with 12 bases between them. The CDR3 contains 14 residues. The CDR3 spells CATSRDRAGRTQYF. CDR3 coding DNA: TGTGCCACCAGCAGAGATCGCGCCGGCCGGACCCAGTACTTC.

V is TRBV15 and J is TRBJ2-3; weak D call: TRBD1 (6 bases). V shed 6 bases and J shed 0 bases, with 13 bases lying between them. Per germline, CDR1 LNHNV and CDR2 YYDKDF (reference sequence). There are 15 residues in the CDR3. The CDR3 region has the DNA TGTGCCACCAGTCCAGGGGCATCTAGCACAGATACGCAGTATTTT. It translates to CATSPGASSTDTQYF.

This clonotype was seen only a few times. The chain joins TRBV7-2 to TRBJ1-5; 7 bases match TRBD1. Germline V gives CDR1 SGHTA, CDR2 FQGNSA. This CDR3 is 13 amino acids long. V lost 2 bases and J lost 5; bases outside the gene matches: 0. The CDR3 region has the DNA TGTGCCAGCAGCTTAACAGGGGATCAGCCCCAGCATTTT. Its translation: CASSLTGDQPQHF.

DNA for the CDR3: TGCGCCAGCAGCTTGGGGTACAAATCCTACGTAGCGGGGGGCGATTTGCACATTCAGTACTTC. Amino acids: CASSLGYKSYVAGGDLHIQYF. V is TRBV5-1 and J is TRBJ2-4; TRBD2 agrees at 10 bases. The CDR3 covers 21 residues. CDR1 is SGHRS and CDR2 is YFSETQ in the germline V gene. V was clipped by 0 bases and J by 8 bases; unmatched bases: 23.

The chain is built from TRBV24-1 and TRBJ2-1; D not resolved. Germline V CDR1 and CDR2: KGHDR, SFDVKD. The CDR3 has 14 amino acids. Trimming removed 3 bases at V and 0 bases at J, with 5 bases between. The CDR3 DNA reads as TGTGCCACCAGTGATGTTATCTCCTACAATGAGCAGTTCTTC. Protein sequence: CATSDVISYNEQFF.

This clonotype has more than one count but fewer than ten. The chain joins TRBV25-1 to TRBJ2-7; D is unresolved. Germline V lookup: CDR1 MGHDK, CDR2 SYGVNS. CDR3 size: 11 residues. V lost 2 bases and J lost 6, with 5 bases in between. The CDR3 sequence is CASSEPCEQYV. CDR3 DNA sequence: TGTGCCAGCAGTGAACCGTGCGAGCAGTACGTC.

This clonotype was seen more than once but under ten times. The chain carries TRBV20-1 and TRBJ1-2, with 10 nucleotides matching TRBD1. The CDR3 spans 15 residues. V lost 6 bases and J lost 2; bases outside the gene matches: 9. Germline assignment: CDR1 DFQATT and CDR2 SNEGSKA (reference sequence). CDR3 nucleotides: TGCAGTGCACCGCGACAGGGGGCCTCGAACTATGGCTACACCTTC. This gives the protein CSAPRQGASNYGYTF.

This clonotype was detected ten times or more. The CDR3 loop reads CASGGQGDEKLFF. CDR3 bases: TGTGCCTCAGGGGGGCAGGGGGACGAAAAACTGTTTTTT. V gene TRBV10-3 combines with J gene TRBJ1-4; the match to TRBD1 covers 7 bases. The germline V gene has CDR1 ENHRY and CDR2 SYGVKD. The CDR3 sequence is 13 residues long. Losses at the gene ends were 11 bases for V and 8 bases for J; bases not matched to a gene: 11.

V gene TRBV11-2 combines with J gene TRBJ1-2; weak D call: TRBD1 (6 bases). Germline CDR1 and CDR2: SGHAT and FQNNGV. Trimming took 4 bases from V and 7 from J, leaving 13 bases between them. This CDR3 has 13 residues. CDR3 in amino acids: CASSSSGVRGYTF. CDR3 in DNA: TGTGCCAGCAGCTCATCAGGGGTTCGTGGCTACACCTTC. The full variable domain, rest sourced from reference TRBV11-2 and TRBJ1-2, is EAGVAQSPRYKIIEKRQSVAFWCNPISGHATLYWYQQILGQGPKLLIQFQNNGVVDDSQLPKDRFSAERLKGVDSTLKIQPAKLEDSAVYLCASSSSGVRGYTFGSGTRLTVV.

This clonotype was found many times. The rearrangement links TRBV28 to TRBJ1-2; D not resolved. From germline, CDR1 is MDHEN and CDR2 SYDVKM. The CDR3 is 13 amino acids. The germline V and J ends were trimmed by 5 bases and 4 bases, with 11 bases remaining between them. The CDR3 reads CASSPHSGYGYTF. CDR3 bases: TGTGCCAGCAGTCCACACAGCGGCTATGGCTACACCTTC.

V and J are TRBV6-2 or TRBV6-3 and TRBJ2-5; a weak D match, TRBD2 (6 bases). V lost 5 bases and J lost 5, with 18 bases in between. The CDR3 extends over 15 amino acids. CDR1 and CDR2 from the germline V gene are MNHEY and SVGEGT. The CDR3 here is CASSPWSGRGETQYF. CDR3 sequence (DNA): TGTGCCAGCAGTCCCTGGAGCGGGCGTGGGGAGACCCAGTACTTC.

This chain connects TRBV7-3 to TRBJ2-2; 9 bases match TRBD2. Germline V gene data show CDR1 as SGHTA and CDR2 as FQGTGA. CDR3 length: 16 amino acids. J lost 4 bases, V lost 4 bases, and 7 bases had no gene match. The CDR3 coding sequence is TGTGCCAGCAGCTCCCAAGGGCGGGGGGGCACCGGGGAGCTGTTTTTT. Translating it yields CASSSQGRGGTGELFF.